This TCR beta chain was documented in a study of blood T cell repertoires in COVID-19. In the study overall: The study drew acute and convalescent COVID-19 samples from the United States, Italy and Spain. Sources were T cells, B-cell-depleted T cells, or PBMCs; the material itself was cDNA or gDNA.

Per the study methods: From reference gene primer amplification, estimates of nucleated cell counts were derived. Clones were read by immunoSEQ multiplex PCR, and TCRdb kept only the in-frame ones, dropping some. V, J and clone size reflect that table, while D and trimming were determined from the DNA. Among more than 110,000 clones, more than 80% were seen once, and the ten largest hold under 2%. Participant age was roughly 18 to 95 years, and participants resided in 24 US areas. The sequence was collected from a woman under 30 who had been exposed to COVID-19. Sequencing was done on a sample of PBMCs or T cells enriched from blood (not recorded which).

The CDR3 DNA reads as TGCGCCAGCAGCTTGGCGCTCGGGAGCTTGAGAGAGCAGTACTTC. This sequence encodes CASSLALGSLREQYF. The chain employs TRBV5-1 and TRBJ2-7, with D possibly TRBD2 on 6 matching bases. The V and J ends lost 0 bases and 7 bases respectively, with 17 bases between them. CDR1 and CDR2 from the germline V gene are SGHRS and YFSETQ. The CDR3 length is 15 residues.